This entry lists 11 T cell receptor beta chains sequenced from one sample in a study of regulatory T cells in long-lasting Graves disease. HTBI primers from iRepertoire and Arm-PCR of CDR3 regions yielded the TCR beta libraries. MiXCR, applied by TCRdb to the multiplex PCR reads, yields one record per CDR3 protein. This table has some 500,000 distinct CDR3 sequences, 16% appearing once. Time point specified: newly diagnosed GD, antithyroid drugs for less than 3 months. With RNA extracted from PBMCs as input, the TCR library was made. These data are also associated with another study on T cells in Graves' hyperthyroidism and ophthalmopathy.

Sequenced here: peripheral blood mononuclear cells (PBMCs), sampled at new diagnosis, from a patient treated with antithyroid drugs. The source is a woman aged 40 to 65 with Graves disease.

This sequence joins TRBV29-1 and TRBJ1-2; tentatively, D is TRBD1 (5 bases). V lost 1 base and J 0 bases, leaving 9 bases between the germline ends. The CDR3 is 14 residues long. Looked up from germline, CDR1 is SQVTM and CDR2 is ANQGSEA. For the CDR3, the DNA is TGCAGCGTTGAAGGTGGGGCCTCTAACTATGGCTACACCTTC. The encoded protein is CSVEGGASNYGYTF.

CDR3 nucleotides: TGCGCCAGCAGCTTGGGGGGGCCCGAGACCGGGGAGCTGTTTTTT. Translated, it gives CASSLGGPETGELFF. The V gene is TRBV5-1, the J gene TRBJ2-2; weak D call: TRBD1 (6 bases). The V gene's germline CDR1 is SGHRS and CDR2 YFSETQ. The germline V and J ends were trimmed by 0 bases and 5 bases, with 11 bases remaining between them. The CDR3 is made up of 15 amino acids.

In DNA, the CDR3 is TGTGCCAGCAGGACAGTCTATAATTCACCCCTCCACTTT. Encoded protein: CASRTVYNSPLHF. This chain links TRBV5-8 with TRBJ1-6; a possible D gene is TRBD1 (5 bases). Germline-derived CDR1 and CDR2 are SGHTS and YDEGEE. CDR3 size: 13 residues. V was trimmed by 5 bases and J by 3 bases, leaving 6 bases between them.

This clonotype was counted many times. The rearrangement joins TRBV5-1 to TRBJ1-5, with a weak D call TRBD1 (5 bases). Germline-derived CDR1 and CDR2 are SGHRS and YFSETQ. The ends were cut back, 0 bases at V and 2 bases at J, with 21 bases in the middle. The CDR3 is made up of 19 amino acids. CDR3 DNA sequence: TGCGCCAGCAGCTTGGAAGGTCTCGGCGTGGGGGAGGGCAATCAGCCCCAGCATTTT. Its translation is CASSLEGLGVGEGNQPQHF.

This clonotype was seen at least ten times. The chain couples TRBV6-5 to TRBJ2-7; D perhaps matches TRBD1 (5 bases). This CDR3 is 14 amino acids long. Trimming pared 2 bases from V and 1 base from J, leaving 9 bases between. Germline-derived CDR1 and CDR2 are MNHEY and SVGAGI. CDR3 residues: CASSYGQGSYEQYF. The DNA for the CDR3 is TGTGCCAGCAGTTACGGGCAGGGTTCCTACGAGCAGTACTTC.

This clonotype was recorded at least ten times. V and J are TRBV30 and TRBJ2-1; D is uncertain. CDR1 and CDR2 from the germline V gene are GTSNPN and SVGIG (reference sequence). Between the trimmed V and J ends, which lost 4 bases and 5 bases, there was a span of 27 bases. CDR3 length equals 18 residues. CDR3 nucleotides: TGTGCCTGGACTACACCTTGGGTTGGCTACCACCTTGACAATGAGCAGTTCTTC. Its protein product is CAWTTPWVGYHLDNEQFF.

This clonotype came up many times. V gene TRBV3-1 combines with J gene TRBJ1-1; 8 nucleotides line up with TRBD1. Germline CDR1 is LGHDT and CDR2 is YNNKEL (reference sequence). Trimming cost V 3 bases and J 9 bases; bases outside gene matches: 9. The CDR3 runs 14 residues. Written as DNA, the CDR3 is TGTGCCAGCAGCCACTCACAGGACAGGGCTAAAGCTTTCTTT. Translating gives CASSHSQDRAKAFF.

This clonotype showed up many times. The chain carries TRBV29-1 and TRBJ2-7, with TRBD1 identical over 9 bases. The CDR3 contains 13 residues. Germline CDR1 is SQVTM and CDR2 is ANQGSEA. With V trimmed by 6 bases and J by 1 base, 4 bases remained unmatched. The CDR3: CSVQQGASYEQYF. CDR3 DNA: TGCAGCGTGCAACAGGGGGCATCCTACGAGCAGTACTTC.

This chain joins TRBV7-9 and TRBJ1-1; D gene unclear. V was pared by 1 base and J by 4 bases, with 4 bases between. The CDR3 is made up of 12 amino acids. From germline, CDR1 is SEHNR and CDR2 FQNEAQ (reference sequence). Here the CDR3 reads CASSLGITEAFF. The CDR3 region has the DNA TGTGCCAGCAGCTTAGGAATCACTGAAGCTTTCTTT.

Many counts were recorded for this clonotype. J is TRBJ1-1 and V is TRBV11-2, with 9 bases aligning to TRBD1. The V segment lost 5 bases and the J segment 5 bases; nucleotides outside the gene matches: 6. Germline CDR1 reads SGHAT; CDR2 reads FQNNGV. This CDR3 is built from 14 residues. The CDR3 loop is CASSRTGGRTEAFF. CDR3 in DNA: TGTGCCAGCAGCAGAACAGGGGGCCGGACTGAAGCTTTCTTT.

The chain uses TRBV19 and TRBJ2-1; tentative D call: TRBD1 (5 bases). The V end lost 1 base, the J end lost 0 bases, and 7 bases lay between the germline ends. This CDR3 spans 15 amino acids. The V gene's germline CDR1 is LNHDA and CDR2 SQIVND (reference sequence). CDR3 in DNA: TGTGCCAGTAGTATAGGACAGAGCTCCTACAATGAGCAGTTCTTC. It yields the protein CASSIGQSSYNEQFF.